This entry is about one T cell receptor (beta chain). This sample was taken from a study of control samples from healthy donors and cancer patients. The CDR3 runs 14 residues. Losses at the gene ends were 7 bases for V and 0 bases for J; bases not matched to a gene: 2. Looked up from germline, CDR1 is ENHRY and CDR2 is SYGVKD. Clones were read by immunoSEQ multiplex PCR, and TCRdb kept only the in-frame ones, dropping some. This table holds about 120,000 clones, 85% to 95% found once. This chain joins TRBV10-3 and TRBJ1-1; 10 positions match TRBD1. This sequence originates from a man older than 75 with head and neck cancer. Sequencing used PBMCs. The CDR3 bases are TGTGCCATCATGGGACAGGGGATGAACACTGAAGCTTTCTTT. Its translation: CAIMGQGMNTEAFF.